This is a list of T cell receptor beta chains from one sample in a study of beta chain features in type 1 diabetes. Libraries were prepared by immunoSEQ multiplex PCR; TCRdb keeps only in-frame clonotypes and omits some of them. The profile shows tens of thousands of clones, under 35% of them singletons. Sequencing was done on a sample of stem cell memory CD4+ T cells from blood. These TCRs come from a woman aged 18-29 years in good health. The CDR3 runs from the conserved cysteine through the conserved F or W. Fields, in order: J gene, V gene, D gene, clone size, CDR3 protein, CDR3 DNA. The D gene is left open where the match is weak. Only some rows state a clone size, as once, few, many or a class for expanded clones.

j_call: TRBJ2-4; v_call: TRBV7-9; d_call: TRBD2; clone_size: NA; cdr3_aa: CASSLEGRGLAKNIQYF; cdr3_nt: TGTGCCAGCAGCTTAGAGGGGAGGGGACTAGCCAAAAACATTCAGTACTTC
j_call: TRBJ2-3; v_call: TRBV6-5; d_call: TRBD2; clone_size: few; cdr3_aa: CASKGASGADTQYF; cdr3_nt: TGTGCCAGCAAGGGGGCTAGCGGGGCAGATACGCAGTATTTT
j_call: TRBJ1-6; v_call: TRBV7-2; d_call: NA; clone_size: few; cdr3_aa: CASSEGTGAYNSPLHF; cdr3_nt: TGTGCCAGCAGTGAGGGTACCGGCGCCTATAATTCACCCCTCCACTTT
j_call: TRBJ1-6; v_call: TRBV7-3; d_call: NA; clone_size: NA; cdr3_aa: CASSLGGRKSPLHF; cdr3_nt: TGTGCCAGCAGCTTGGGCGGGAGAAAATCACCCCTCCACTTT
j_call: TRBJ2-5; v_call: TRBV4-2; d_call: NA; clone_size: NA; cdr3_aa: CASTPPGGLQETQYF; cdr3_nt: TGTGCCAGCACTCCTCCGGGCGGGCTCCAAGAGACCCAGTACTTC
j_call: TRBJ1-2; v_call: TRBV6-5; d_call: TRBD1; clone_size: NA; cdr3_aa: CASSPWTGNGYTF; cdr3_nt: TGTGCCAGCAGCCCATGGACAGGGAATGGCTACACCTTC
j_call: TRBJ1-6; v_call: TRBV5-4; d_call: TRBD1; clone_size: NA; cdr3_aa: CASSSPGQGRSPLHF; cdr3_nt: TGTGCCAGCAGCTCACCGGGACAGGGGCGGTCACCCCTCCACTTT
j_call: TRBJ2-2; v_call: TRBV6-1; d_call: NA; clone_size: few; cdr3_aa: CASTAVRGVTGELFF; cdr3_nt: TGTGCCAGCACCGCGGTCAGGGGAGTTACCGGGGAGCTGTTTTTT
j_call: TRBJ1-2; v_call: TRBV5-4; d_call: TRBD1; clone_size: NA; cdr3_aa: CASSPTGAGYGYTF; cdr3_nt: TGTGCCAGCAGCCCCACAGGGGCCGGGTATGGCTACACCTTC
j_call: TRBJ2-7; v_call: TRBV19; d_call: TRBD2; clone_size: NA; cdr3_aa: CASSNYGTTRTEQYF; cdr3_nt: TGTGCCAGTAGTAATTACGGGACTACCCGGACCGAGCAGTACTTC
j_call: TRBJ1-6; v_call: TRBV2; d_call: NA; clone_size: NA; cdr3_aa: CASSASAGNNSPLHF; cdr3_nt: TGTGCCAGCAGTGCCTCGGCGGGGAATAATTCACCCCTCCACTTT
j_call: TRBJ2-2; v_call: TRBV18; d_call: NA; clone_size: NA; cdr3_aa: CASSPGQNTGELFF; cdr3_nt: TGTGCCAGCTCACCGGGACAGAACACCGGGGAGCTGTTTTTT
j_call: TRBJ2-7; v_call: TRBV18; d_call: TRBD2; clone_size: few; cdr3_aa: CASSRNSGRFNEQYF; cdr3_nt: TGTGCCAGCTCACGGAATAGCGGGAGGTTCAACGAGCAGTACTTC
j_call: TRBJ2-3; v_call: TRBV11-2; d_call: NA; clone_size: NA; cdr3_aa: CASSQVGMGTDTQYF; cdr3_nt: TGTGCCAGCAGCCAGGTTGGCATGGGCACAGATACGCAGTATTTT
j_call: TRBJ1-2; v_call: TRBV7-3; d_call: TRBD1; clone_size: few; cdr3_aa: CASSSTGDPYGYTF; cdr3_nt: TGTGCCAGCAGCTCTACAGGGGACCCCTATGGCTACACCTTC
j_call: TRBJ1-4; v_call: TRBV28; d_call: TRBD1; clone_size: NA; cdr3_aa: CASSHDRGRTNEKLFF; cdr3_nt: TGTGCCAGCAGTCACGACAGGGGGCGAACTAATGAAAAACTGTTTTTT
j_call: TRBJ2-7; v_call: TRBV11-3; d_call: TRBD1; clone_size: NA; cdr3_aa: CASSTTGTGSDEQYF; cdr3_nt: TGTGCCAGCAGCACTACCGGGACAGGGTCCGACGAGCAGTACTTC
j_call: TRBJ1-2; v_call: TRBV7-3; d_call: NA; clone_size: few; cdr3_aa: CASSPDRNYGYTF; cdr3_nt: TGTGCCAGCAGCCCGGACAGAAACTATGGCTACACCTTC
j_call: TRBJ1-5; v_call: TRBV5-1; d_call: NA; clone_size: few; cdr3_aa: CASSLSGFSNQPQHF; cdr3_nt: TGCGCCAGCAGCTTGTCGGGTTTTAGCAATCAGCCCCAGCATTTT
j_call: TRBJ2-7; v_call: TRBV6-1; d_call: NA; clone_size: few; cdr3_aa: CASRTADSTPYEQYF; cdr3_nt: TGTGCCAGCAGGACAGCCGACAGTACCCCCTACGAGCAGTACTTC
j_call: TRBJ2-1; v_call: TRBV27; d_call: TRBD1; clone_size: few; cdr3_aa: CASRGQQPYNEQFF; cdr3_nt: TGTGCCAGTCGGGGACAGCAGCCCTACAATGAGCAGTTCTTC
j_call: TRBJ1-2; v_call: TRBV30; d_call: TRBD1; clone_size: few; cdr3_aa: CAWRVNRGREGAGYTF; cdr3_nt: TGTGCCTGGAGAGTGAACAGGGGGCGCGAGGGGGCTGGCTACACCTTC
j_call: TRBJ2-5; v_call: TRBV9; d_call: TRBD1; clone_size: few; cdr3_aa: CASSVGQGFRETQYF; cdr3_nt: TGTGCCAGCAGCGTCGGACAGGGGTTTCGAGAGACCCAGTACTTC
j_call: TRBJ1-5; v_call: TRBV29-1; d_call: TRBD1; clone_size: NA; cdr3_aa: CSVPGTGGNQPQHF; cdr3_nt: TGCAGCGTGCCTGGGACAGGGGGCAATCAGCCCCAGCATTTT
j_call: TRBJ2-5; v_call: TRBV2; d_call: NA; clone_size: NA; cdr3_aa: CASSARRQETQYF; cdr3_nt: TGTGCCAGCAGTGCGCGGAGGCAAGAGACCCAGTACTTC
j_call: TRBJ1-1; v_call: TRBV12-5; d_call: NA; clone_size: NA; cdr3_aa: CASGWEPMNTEAFF; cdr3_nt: TGTGCTAGTGGCTGGGAGCCTATGAACACTGAAGCTTTCTTT
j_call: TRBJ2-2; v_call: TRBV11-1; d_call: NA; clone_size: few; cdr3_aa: CASSLSQAGELFF; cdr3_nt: TGTGCCAGCAGCTTATCTCAGGCCGGGGAGCTGTTTTTT
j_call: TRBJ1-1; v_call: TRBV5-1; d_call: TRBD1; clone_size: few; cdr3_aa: CASSPDRGILSTEAFF; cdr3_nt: TGCGCCAGCAGCCCGGACAGGGGCATTTTGAGCACTGAAGCTTTCTTT
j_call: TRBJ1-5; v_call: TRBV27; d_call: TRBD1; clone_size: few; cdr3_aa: CASSSGQGRKPQHF; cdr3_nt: TGTGCCAGCAGTTCCGGACAGGGGAGGAAGCCCCAGCATTTT
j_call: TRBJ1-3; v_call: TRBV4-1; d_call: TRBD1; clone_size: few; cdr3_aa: CASSLGDRGNTIYF; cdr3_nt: TGCGCCAGCAGCCTCGGGGACAGGGGAAACACCATATATTTT
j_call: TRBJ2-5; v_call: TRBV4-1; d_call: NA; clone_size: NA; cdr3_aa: CASSQEQTRLETQYF; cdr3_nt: TGCGCCAGCAGCCAAGAACAGACCAGGCTGGAGACCCAGTACTTC
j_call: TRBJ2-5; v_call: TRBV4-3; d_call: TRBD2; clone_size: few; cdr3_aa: CASSHSTGTSEETQYF; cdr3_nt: TGCGCCAGCAGCCATTCTACCGGGACTAGCGAAGAGACCCAGTACTTC
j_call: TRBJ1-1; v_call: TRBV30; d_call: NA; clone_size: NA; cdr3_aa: CAWRLTAMNTEAFF; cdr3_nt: TGTGCCTGGAGGTTGACAGCCATGAACACTGAAGCTTTCTTT
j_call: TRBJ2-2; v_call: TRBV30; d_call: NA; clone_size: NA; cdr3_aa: CAWKTLTNTGELFF; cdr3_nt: TGTGCCTGGAAGACACTCACCAACACCGGGGAGCTGTTTTTT
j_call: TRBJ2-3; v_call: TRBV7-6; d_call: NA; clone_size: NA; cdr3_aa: CASSSLETSTDTQYF; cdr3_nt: TGTGCCAGCAGCTCCCTTGAGACTAGCACAGATACGCAGTATTTT
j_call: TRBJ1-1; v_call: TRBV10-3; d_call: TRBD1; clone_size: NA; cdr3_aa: CAISATGKDTEAFF; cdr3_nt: TGTGCCATCAGTGCGACAGGGAAAGACACTGAAGCTTTCTTT
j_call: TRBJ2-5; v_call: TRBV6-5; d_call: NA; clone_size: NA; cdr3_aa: CASSRTLQETQYF; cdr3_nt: TGTGCCAGCAGTCGGACTCTTCAAGAGACCCAGTACTTC
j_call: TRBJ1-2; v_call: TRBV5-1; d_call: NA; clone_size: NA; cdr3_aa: CASRDIETAGYTF; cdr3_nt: TGCGCCAGCAGAGATATAGAGACAGCTGGCTACACCTTC
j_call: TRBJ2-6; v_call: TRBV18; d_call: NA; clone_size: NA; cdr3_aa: CASSPVSGANVLTF; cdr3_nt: TGTGCCAGCTCTCCCGTCTCTGGGGCCAACGTCCTGACTTTC
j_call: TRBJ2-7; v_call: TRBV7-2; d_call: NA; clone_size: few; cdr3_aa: CASQAGTLSYEQYF; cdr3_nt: TGTGCCAGTCAAGCAGGTACTCTTTCCTACGAGCAGTACTTC
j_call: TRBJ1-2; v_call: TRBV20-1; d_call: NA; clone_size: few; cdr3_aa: CSQENYGYTF; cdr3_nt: TGCAGTCAGGAAAACTATGGCTACACCTTC